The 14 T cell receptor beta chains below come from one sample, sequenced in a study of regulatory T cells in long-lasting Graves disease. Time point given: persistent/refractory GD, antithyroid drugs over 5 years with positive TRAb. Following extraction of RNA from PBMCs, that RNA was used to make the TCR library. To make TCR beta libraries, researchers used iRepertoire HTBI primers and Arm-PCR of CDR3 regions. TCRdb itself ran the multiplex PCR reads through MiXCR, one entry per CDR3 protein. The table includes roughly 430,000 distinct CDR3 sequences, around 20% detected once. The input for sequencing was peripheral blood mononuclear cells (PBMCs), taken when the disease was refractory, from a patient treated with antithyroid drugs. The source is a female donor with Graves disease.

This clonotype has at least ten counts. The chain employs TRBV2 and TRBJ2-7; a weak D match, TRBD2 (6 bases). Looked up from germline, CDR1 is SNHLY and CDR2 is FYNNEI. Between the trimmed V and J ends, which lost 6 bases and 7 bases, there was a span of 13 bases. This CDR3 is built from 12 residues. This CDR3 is CASRGLPEEQYF. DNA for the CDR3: TGTGCCAGCAGGGGACTGCCTGAAGAGCAGTACTTC. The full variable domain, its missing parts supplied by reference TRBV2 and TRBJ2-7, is EPEVTQTPSHQVTQMGQEVILRCVPISNHLYFYWYRQILGQKVEFLVSFYNNEISEKSEIFDDQFSVERPDGSNFTLKIRSTKLEDSAMYFCASRGLPEEQYFGPGTRLTVT.

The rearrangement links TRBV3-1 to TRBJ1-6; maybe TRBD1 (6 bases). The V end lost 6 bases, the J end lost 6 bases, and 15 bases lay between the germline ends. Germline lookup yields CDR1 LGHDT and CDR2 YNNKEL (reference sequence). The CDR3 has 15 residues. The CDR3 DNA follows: TGTGCCAGCAGGGAGGGGGTCAGGCCTAATTCACCCCTCCACTTT. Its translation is CASREGVRPNSPLHF.

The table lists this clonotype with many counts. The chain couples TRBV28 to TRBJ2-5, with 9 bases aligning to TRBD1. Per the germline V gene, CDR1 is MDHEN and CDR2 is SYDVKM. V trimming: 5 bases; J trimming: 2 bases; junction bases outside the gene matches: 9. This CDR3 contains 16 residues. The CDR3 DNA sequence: TGTGCCAGCAGTGTCCCGGGACAGGGTACGCAAGAGACCCAGTACTTC. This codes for CASSVPGQGTQETQYF.

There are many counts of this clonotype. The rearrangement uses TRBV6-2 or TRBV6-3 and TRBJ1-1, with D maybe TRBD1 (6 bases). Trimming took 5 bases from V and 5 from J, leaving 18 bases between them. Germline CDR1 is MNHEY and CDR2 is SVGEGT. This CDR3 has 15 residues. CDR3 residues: CASSEEGQGWTEAFF. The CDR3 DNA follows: TGTGCCAGCAGTGAAGAGGGGCAGGGGTGGACTGAAGCTTTCTTT.

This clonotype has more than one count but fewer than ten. The CDR3 here is CSAKAGNTEAFF. The CDR3 DNA reads TGCAGTGCGAAAGCCGGGAACACTGAAGCTTTCTTT. This chain joins TRBV20-1 and TRBJ1-1; unclear D gene. This CDR3 is built from 12 residues. Germline V gene data show CDR1 as DFQATT and CDR2 as SNEGSKA (reference sequence). With 6 bases removed from V and 1 base from J, the gap between germline ends came to 9 bases.

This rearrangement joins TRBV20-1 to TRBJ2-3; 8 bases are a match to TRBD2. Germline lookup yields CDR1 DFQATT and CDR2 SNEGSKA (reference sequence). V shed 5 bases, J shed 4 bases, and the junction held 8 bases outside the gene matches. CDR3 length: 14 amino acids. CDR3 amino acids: CSARPAGGSDTQYF. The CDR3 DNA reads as TGCAGTGCTCGTCCCGCGGGAGGCTCAGATACGCAGTATTTT.

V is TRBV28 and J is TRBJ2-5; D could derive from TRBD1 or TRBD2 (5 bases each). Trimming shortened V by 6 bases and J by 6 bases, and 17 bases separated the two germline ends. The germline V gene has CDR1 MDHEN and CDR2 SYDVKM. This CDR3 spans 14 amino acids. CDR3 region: CASSKSGTLKTQYF. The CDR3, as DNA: TGTGCCAGCAGCAAATCCGGGACCTTGAAGACCCAGTACTTC. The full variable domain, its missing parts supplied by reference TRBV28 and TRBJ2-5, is DVKVTQSSRYLVKRTGEKVFLECVQDMDHENMFWYRQDPGLGLRLIYFSYDVKMKEKGDIPEGYSVSREKKERFSLILESASTNQTSMYLCASSKSGTLKTQYFGPGTRLLVL.

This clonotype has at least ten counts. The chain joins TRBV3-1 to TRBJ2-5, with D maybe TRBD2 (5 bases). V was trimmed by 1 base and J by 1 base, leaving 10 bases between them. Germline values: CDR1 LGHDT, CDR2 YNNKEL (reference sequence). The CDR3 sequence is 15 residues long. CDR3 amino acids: CASSQGVRGQETQYF. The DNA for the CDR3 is TGTGCCAGCAGCCAAGGGGTCCGGGGCCAAGAGACCCAGTACTTC.

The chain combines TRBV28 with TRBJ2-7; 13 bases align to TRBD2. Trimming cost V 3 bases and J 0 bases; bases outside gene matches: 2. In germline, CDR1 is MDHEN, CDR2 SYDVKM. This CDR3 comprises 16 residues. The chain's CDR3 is CASSLGLAGHSYEQYF. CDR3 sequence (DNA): TGTGCCAGCAGTTTGGGACTAGCGGGACACTCCTACGAGCAGTACTTC. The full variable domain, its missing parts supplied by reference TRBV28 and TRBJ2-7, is DVKVTQSSRYLVKRTGEKVFLECVQDMDHENMFWYRQDPGLGLRLIYFSYDVKMKEKGDIPEGYSVSREKKERFSLILESASTNQTSMYLCASSLGLAGHSYEQYFGPGTRLTVT.

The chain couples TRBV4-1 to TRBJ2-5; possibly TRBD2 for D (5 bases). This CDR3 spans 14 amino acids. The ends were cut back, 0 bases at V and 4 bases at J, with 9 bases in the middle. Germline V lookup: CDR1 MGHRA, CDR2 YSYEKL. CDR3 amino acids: CASSQESGGETQYF. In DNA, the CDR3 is TGCGCCAGCAGCCAAGAATCCGGAGGAGAGACCCAGTACTTC.

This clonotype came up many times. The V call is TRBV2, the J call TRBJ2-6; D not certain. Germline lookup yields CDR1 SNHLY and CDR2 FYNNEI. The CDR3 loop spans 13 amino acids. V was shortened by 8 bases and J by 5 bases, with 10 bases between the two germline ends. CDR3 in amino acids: CASGRGRANVLTF. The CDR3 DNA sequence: TGTGCCAGCGGACGAGGCCGGGCCAACGTCCTGACTTTC.

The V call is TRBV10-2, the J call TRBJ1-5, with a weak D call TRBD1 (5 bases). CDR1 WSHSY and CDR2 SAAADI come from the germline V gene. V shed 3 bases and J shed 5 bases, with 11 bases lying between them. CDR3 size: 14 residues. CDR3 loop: CASSEMGGDQPQHF. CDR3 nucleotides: TGCGCCAGCAGTGAAATGGGAGGGGATCAGCCCCAGCATTTT.

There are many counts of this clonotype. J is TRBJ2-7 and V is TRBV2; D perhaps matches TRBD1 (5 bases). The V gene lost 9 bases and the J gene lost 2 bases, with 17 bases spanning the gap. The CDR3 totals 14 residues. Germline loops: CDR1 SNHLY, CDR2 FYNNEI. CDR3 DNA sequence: TGTGCCAGTGCGGACCTAAGGGGCGCCTACGAGCAGTACTTC. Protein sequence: CASADLRGAYEQYF. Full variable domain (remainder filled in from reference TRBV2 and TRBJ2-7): EPEVTQTPSHQVTQMGQEVILRCVPISNHLYFYWYRQILGQKVEFLVSFYNNEISEKSEIFDDQFSVERPDGSNFTLKIRSTKLEDSAMYFCASADLRGAYEQYFGPGTRLTVT.

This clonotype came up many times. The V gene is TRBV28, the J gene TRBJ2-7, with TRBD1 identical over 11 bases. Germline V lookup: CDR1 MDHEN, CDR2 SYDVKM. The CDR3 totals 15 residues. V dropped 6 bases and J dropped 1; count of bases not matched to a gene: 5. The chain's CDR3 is CASSFGQGASYEQYF. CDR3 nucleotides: TGTGCCAGCAGCTTCGGACAGGGGGCTTCCTACGAGCAGTACTTC.